This TCR beta chain was documented in a study of OX40 agonist ivuxolimab in advanced cancers. There are 17 residues in the CDR3. Trimming took 1 base from V and 2 from J; bases not matched to a gene: 3. In germline, CDR1 is MNHEY, CDR2 SMNVEV (reference sequence). Here immunoSEQ multiplex PCR was the method, and the copy in TCRdb shows in-frame clones only, minus some. Found here are more than 7,500 clones, 88% of them singletons; the top ten hold approximately 16%. A word on this clone: Its antigen is currently unknown.

Study results and limitations: At 0.1 to 3.0 mg/kg, clonal expansion of CD4+ and CD8+ blood T cells had occurred by week 6.

This chain connects TRBV27 to TRBJ2-3; TRBD2 matches at 13 bases. The receptor was derived from an adult with an advanced solid tumor such as melanoma, head and neck, liver or kidney cancer. This sample comprised CD4+ or CD8+ T cells sorted from blood, obtained in a trial of the OX40 agonist ivuxolimab. The CDR3 DNA is TGTGCCAGCAGTTTATTGACTAGCGGGGGGCCCACAGATACGCAGTATTTT. Its protein is CASSLLTSGGPTDTQYF.